This T cell receptor beta chain derives from a study of blood T cell repertoires in COVID-19. Looking at the study overall: PBMCs, B-cell-depleted T cells, or T cells were the source of the cDNA or gDNA that made up the material.

Profiling relied on immunoSEQ multiplex PCR, and the TCRdb table lists in-frame clones only, not all of them. The sample has about 220,000 clones; less than 90% are singletons. This CDR3 has 15 residues. Germline V gives CDR1 SGHRS, CDR2 YFSETQ. V was trimmed by 4 bases and J by 0 bases, leaving 10 bases between them. V is TRBV5-1 and J is TRBJ2-2; TRBD2 is a possible D gene (6 bases). This TCR was recovered from a woman between 35 and 50 years old who had recovered from COVID-19. The source material was PBMCs or T cells enriched from blood (not recorded which). CDR3 DNA: TGCGCCAGCAGCATAGCGGAGGCGAACACCGGGGAGCTGTTTTTT. It translates to CASSIAEANTGELFF.